The following is a T cell receptor (beta chain) sequence with its context. CDR3 length: 15 residues. Losses at the gene ends were 4 bases for V and 6 bases for J; bases not matched to a gene: 6. CDR1 is SGHRS, CDR2 YFSETQ, per germline. The sample belongs to a study of blood T cell repertoires in COVID-19. TCRdb keeps only in-frame clones here, not all; method: immunoSEQ multiplex PCR. The table records approximately 410,000 clones, 86% of them present only once. Sequencing input: peripheral blood. V gene TRBV5-1 combines with J gene TRBJ1-4, with TRBD1 matching over 10 bases. This clonotype was sampled from a woman under 40 with active or convalescent COVID-19. Written as DNA, the CDR3 is TGCGCCAGCAGCAAAGCCGGGACAGGGGATGAAAAACTGTTTTTT. Amino acids: CASSKAGTGDEKLFF.